Detailed here is one T cell receptor (beta chain). Its target is not known. This sample is part of a study of graft-versus-host responses after intestinal transplantation. Study context: For about three years after anti-thymocyte globulin induction, all recipients took tacrolimus and steroids.

The study, taken as a whole, reports: Early post-transplant HvG declines tracked with peak circulating GvH clone levels.

V gave up 0 bases and J gave up 3 bases; unmatched junction bases: 11. The CDR3 has 19 residues. Germline CDR1 and CDR2: SGDLS and YYNGEE. The assay was immunoSEQ multiplex PCR, and TCRdb's table has in-frame clones only and misses some. The sample shows tens of thousands of clones, around 96% of them seen only once. This specimen was unstimulated CD8+ T cells sorted from spleen or lymph node cells, taken before transplant. This chain uses TRBV9 with TRBJ2-1; TRBD2 matches 11 bases. This receptor was identified in a human donor who was the organ donor for an intestinal transplant. CDR3 DNA: TGTGCCAGCAGCGTAGGCCAGCGGCTAGCGGGGGGAAGCTACAATGAGCAGTTCTTC. Protein product: CASSVGQRLAGGSYNEQFF.